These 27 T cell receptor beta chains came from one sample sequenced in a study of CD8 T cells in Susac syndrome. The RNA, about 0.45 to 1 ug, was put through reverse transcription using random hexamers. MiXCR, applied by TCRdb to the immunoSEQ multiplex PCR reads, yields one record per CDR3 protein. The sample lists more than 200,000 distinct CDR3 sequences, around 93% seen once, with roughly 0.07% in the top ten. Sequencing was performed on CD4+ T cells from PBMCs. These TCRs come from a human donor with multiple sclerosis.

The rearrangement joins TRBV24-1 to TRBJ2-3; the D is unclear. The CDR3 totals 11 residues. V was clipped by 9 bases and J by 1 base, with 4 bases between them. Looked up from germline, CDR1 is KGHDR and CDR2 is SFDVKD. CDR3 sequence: CATGRTDTQYF. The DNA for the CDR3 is TGTGCCACCGGCCGCACAGATACGCAGTATTTT.

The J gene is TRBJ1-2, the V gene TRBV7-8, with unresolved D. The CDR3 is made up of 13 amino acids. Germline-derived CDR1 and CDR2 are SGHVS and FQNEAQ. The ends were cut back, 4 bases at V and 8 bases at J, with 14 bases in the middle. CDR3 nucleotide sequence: TGTGCCAGCAGCTCGGAAGTTTCGCGAGGCTACACCTTC. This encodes CASSSEVSRGYTF.

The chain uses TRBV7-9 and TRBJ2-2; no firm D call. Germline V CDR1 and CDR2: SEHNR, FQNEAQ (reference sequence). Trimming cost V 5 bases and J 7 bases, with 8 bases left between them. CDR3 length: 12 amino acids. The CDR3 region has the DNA TGTGCCAGCAGCCAGTCCAGCGGGGAGCTGTTTTTT. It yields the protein CASSQSSGELFF.

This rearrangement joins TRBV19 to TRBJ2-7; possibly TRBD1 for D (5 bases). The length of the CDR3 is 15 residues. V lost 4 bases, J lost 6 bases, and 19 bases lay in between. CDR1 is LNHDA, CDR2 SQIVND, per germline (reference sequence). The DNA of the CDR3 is TGTGCCAGTAGTACCAACGGGCAGGGCCAGAGCGAGCAGTACTTC. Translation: CASSTNGQGQSEQYF.

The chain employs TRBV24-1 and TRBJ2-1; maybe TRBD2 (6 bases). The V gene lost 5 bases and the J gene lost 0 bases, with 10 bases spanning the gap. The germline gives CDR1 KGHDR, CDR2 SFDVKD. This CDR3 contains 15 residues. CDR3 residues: CATSGLGGSYNEQFF. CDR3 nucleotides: TGTGCCACCAGTGGTCTGGGAGGCTCCTACAATGAGCAGTTCTTC.

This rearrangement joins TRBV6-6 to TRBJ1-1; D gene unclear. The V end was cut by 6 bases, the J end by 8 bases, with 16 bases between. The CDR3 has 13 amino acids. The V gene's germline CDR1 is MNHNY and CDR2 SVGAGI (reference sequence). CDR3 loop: CASSPPPGSEAFF. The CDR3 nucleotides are TGTGCCAGCAGCCCGCCCCCGGGATCAGAAGCTTTCTTT.

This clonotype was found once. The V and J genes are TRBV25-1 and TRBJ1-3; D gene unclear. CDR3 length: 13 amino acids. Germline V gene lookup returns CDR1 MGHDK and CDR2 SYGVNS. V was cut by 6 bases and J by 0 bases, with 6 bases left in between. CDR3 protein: CASRRDSGNTIYF. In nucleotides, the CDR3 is TGTGCCAGCAGACGGGACTCTGGAAACACCATATATTTT.

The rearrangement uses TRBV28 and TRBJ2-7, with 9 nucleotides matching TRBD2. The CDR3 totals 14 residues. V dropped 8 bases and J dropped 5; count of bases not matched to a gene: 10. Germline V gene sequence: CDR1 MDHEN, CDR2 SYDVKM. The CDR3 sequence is CASGILAGGDEQYF. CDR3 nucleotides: TGTGCCAGCGGTATACTAGCGGGTGGGGACGAGCAGTACTTC.

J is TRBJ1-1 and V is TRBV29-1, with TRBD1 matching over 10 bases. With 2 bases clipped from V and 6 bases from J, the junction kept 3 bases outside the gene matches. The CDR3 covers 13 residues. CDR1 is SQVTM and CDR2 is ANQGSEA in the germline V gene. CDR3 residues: CSVERTGGPEAFF. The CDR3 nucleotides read TGCAGCGTTGAAAGGACAGGGGGACCTGAAGCTTTCTTT.

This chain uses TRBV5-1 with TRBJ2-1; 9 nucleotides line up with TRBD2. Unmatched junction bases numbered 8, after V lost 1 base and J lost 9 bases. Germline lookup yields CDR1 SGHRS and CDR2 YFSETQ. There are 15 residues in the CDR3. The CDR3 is CASSLISGSLGEQFF. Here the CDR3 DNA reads TGCGCCAGCAGCTTGATTAGCGGGAGCCTCGGTGAGCAGTTCTTC. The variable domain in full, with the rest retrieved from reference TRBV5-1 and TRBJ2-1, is KAGVTQTPRYLIKTRGQQVTLSCSPISGHRSVSWYQQTPGQGLQFLFEYFSETQRNKGNFPGRFSGRQFSNSRSEMNVSTLELGDSALYLCASSLISGSLGEQFFGPGTRLTVL.

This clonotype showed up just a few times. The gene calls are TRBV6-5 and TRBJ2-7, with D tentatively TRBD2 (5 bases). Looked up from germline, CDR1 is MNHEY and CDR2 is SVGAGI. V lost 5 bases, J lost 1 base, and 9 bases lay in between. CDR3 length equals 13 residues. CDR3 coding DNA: TGTGCCAGCAGTAGAGGGCCTTCCTACGAGCAGTACGTC. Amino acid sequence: CASSRGPSYEQYV.

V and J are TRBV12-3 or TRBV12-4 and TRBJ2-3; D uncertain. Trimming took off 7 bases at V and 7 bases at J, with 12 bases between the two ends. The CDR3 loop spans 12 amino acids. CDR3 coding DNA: TGTGCCAGCAATTCGTGGAAGAATACGCAGTATTTT. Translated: CASNSWKNTQYF.

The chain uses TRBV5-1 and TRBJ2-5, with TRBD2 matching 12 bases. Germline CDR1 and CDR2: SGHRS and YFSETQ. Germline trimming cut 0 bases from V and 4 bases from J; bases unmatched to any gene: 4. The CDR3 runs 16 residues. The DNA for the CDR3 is TGCGCCAGCAGCTTGGCTTGGGGACTAGCGGGAGAGACCCAGTACTTC. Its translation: CASSLAWGLAGETQYF.

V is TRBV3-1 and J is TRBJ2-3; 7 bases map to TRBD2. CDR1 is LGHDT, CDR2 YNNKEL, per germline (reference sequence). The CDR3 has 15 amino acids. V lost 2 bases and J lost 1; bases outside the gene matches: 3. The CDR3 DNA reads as TGTGCCAGCAGCCAAAGGCTAGCGGGCACAGATACGCAGTATTTT. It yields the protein CASSQRLAGTDTQYF.

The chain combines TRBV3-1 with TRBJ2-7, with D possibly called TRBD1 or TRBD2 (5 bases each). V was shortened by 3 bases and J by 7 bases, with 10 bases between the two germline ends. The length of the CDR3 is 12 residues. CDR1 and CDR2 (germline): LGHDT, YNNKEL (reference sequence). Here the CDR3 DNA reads TGTGCCAGCAGCCACGGGACGGCTGAGCAGTACGTC. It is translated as CASSHGTAEQYV.

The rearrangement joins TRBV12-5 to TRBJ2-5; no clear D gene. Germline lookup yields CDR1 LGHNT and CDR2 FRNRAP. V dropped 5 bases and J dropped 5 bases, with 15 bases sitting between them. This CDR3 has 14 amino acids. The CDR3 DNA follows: TGTGCTAGTGGTCCCGCCCCCATGTGGGAGACCCAGTACTTC. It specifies CASGPAPMWETQYF.

The CDR3 DNA reads TGTGCCAGCAGCTGGAACGGAGGTGGCTACACCTTC. It is translated as CASSWNGGGYTF. The chain is built from TRBV6-1 and TRBJ1-2; D is unclear. V dropped 6 bases and J dropped 7 bases, with 12 bases sitting between them. The germline gives CDR1 MNHNS, CDR2 SASEGT. This CDR3 is 12 amino acids long.

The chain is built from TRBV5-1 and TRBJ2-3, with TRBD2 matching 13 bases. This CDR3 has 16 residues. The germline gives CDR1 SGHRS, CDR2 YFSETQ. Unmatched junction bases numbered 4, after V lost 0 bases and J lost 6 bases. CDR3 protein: CASSLEGLAGSDTQYF. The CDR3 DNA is TGCGCCAGCAGCTTGGAGGGACTAGCGGGATCGGATACGCAGTATTTT.

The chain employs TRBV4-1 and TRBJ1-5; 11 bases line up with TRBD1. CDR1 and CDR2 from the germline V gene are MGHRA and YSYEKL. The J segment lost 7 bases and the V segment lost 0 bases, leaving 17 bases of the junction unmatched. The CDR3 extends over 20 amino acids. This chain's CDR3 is CASSQEPPSGTGGIGQPQHF. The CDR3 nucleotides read TGCGCCAGCAGCCAAGAACCGCCCTCCGGGACAGGGGGGATCGGACAGCCCCAGCATTTT.

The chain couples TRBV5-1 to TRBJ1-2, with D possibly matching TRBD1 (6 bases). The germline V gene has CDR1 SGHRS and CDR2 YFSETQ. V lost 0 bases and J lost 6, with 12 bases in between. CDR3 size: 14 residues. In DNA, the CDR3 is TGCGCCAGCAGCTTGGGTGCAGGGGTGGATGGCTACACCTTC. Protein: CASSLGAGVDGYTF.

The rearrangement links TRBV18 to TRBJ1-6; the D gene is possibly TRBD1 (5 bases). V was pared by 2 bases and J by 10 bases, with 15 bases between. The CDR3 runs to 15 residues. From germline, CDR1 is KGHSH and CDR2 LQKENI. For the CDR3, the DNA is TGTGCCAGCTCACCATCACTTAGGGGTGAATCACCCCTCCACTTT. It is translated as CASSPSLRGESPLHF.

The CDR3 DNA follows: TGTGCCAGTATCAGTATATTCCCCTGGGAGTCCGGGAACGGGGAGCTGTTTTTT. This codes for CASISIFPWESGNGELFF. V gene TRBV19 combines with J gene TRBJ2-2, with D maybe TRBD2 (5 bases). This CDR3 is 18 amino acids long. CDR1 is LNHDA, CDR2 SQIVND, per germline (reference sequence). V was cut by 7 bases and J by 7 bases, with 28 bases left in between. The full variable domain, completed using reference TRBV19 and TRBJ2-2, is DGGITQSPKYLFRKEGQNVTLSCEQNLNHDAMYWYRQDPGQGLRLIYYSQIVNDFQKGDIAEGYSVSREKKESFPLTVTSAQKNPTAFYLCASISIFPWESGNGELFFGEGSRLTVL.

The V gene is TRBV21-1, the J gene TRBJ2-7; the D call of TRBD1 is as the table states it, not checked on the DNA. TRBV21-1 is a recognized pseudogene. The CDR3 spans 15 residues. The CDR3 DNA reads TGTGCCAGCAGCATTGAGGGACAGGGGTCCCACGAGCAGTACGTC. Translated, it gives CASSIEGQGSHEQYV.

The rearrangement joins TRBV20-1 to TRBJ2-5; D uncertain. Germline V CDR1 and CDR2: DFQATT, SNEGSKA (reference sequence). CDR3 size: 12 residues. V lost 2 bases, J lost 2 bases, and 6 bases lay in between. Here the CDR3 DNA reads TGCAGTGCTAGACGCTTACAAGAGACCCAGTACTTC. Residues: CSARRLQETQYF.

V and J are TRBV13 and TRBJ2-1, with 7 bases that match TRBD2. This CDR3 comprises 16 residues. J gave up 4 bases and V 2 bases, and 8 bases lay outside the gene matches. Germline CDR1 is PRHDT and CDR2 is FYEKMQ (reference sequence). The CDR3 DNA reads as TGTGCCAGCAGCTTAAGAGGCGGGAGAACTTACAATGAGCAGTTCTTC. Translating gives CASSLRGGRTYNEQFF.

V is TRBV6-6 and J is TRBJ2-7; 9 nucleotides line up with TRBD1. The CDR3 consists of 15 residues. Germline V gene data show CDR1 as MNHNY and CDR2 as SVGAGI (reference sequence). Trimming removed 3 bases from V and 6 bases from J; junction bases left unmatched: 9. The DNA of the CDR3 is TGTGCCAGCAGTTATATGAGACAGGGGGTCAGCGAGCAGTACTTC. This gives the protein CASSYMRQGVSEQYF.

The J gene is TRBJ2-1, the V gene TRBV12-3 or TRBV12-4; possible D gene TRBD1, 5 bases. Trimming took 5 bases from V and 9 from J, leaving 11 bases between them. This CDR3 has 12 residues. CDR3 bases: TGTGCCAGCAGTATAGGGCAGGGTGAGCAGTTCTTC. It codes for CASSIGQGEQFF.